This TCR beta chain was observed in a study of cytomegalovirus exposure and HLA in healthy donors. Germline V gene data show CDR1 as LNHDA and CDR2 as SQIVND (reference sequence). The V gene end was trimmed by 8 bases and the J gene end by 5 bases; junction bases not matched to a gene: 5. The CDR3 extends over 13 amino acids. The protocol was immunoSEQ multiplex PCR, while the TCRdb copy is restricted to in-frame clones and leaves out a portion. Of some 110,000 clones in the sample, around 85% were seen once. This clonotype was sampled from a man younger than 35 in good health and CMV-seropositive. The material sequenced was PBMCs. This chain joins TRBV19 and TRBJ1-1, with TRBD1 matching over 10 bases. The CDR3 nucleotides are TGTGCCAGTCGACAGGGGGCACGGACTGAAGCTTTCTTT. The encoded protein is CASRQGARTEAFF.